The entry below describes one TCR beta chain. Its target is not known. The data were produced by immunoSEQ multiplex PCR, yet TCRdb's version contains in-frame clones alone and is incomplete. The sample contains roughly 10,000 clones, around 88% of which appear only once. The data were taken from a study of a mutant IDH1 vaccine in newly diagnosed glioma. In the study overall: The vaccination schedule gave patients eight doses in weeks 1, 3, 5, 7, 11, 15, 19 and 23. Patients were pretreated with radiotherapy, temozolomide, or both, mostly both. Vaccinations were initiated 4-6 weeks following radiotherapy alone, or were given together with temozolomide cycles. Study-wide points: Induction of immune responses by the vaccine occurred in about 95% of patients.

V was shortened by 4 bases and J by 8 bases, with 21 bases between the two germline ends. CDR1 is SGHKS and CDR2 is YYEKEE in the germline V gene (reference sequence). This CDR3 is built from 15 residues. As for time point: week 23, last vaccination. A single vaccine dose contained 300 ug of mutant IDH1 20-mer peptide, and topical imiquimod was used with it. Sequences were derived from PBMCs, sampled from a glioma patient whose treatment included an IDH1 peptide vaccine. The clonotype originates from a woman aged 40 to 50 with glioma. Some clones in this sample may be carry-over from other donors' samples. The genes are TRBV5-5 and TRBJ1-2; D not certain. The chain's CDR3 is CASSAPGRNVRGYTF. The CDR3 DNA reads TGTGCCAGCAGCGCTCCGGGAAGGAATGTTAGGGGCTACACCTTC.